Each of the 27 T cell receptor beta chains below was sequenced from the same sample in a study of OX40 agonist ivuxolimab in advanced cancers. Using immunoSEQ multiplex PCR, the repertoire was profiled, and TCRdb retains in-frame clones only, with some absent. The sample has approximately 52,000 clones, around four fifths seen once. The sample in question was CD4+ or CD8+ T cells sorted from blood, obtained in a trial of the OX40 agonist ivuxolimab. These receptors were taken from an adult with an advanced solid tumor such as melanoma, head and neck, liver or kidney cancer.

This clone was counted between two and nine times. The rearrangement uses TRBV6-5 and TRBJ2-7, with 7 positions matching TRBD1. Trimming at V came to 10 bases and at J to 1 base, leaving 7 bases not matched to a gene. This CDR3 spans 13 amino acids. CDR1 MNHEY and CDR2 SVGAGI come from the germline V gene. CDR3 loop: CATISTGSYEQYF. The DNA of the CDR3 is TGTGCCACAATTTCGACAGGGTCCTACGAGCAGTACTTC.

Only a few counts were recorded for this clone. The CDR3: CASSLGLREQFF. The CDR3 DNA reads TGTGCCAGCAGCTTAGGGCTCAGGGAGCAGTTCTTC. The chain employs TRBV7-6 and TRBJ2-1, with D unresolved. Trimming cost V 1 base and J 10 bases, with 8 bases left between them. Germline V gene lookup returns CDR1 SGHVS and CDR2 FNYEAQ. This CDR3 region has 12 residues.

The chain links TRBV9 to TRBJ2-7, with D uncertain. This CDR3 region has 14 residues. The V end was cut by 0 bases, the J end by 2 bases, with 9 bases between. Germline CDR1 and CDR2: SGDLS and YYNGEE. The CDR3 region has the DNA TGTGCCAGCAGCGTAGCTGGGGTTACCTACGAGCAGTACTTC. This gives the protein CASSVAGVTYEQYF.

The DNA of the CDR3 is TGTGCCAGCAGCCTACAGGGGGCGAACACTGAAGCTTTCTTT. Protein sequence: CASSLQGANTEAFF. The gene calls are TRBV7-3 and TRBJ1-1; 9 bases fit TRBD1. In germline, CDR1 is SGHTA, CDR2 FQGTGA. This CDR3 is 14 amino acids long. Trimming cost V 5 bases and J 1 base; bases outside gene matches: 2.

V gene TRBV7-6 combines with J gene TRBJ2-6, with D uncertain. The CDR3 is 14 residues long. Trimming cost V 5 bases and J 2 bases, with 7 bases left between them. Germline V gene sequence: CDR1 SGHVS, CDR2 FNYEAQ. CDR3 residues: CASSPTTGANVLTF. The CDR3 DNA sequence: TGTGCCAGCAGCCCAACTACTGGGGCCAACGTCCTGACTTTC. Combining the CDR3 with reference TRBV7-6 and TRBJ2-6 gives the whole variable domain GAGVSQSPRYKVTKRGQDVALRCDPISGHVSLYWYRQALGQGPEFLTYFNYEAQQDKSGLPNDRFSAERPEGSISTLTIQRTEQRDSAMYRCASSPTTGANVLTFGAGSRLTVL.

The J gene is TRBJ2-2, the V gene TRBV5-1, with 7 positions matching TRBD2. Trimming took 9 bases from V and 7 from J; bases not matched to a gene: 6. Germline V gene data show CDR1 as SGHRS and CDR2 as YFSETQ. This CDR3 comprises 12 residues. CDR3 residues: CAKSWGGGELFF. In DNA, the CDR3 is TGCGCCAAAAGCTGGGGGGGCGGGGAGCTGTTTTTT.

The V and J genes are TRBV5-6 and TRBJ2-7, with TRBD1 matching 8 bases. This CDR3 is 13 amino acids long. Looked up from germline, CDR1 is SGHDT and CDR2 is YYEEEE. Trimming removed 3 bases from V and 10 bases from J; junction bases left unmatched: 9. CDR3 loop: CASSSYRGSGQYF. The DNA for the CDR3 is TGTGCCAGCAGCTCTTACAGGGGGAGTGGTCAGTACTTC.

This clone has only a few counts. CDR3 bases: TGTGCCAGCAGCGTAGTTGCGGGGGGGGGCACAGATACGCAGTATTTT. Its translation is CASSVVAGGGTDTQYF. This chain connects TRBV9 to TRBJ2-3, with TRBD2 identical over 9 bases. This CDR3 region has 16 residues. Unmatched junction bases numbered 3, after V lost 0 bases and J lost 1 base. The germline V gene encodes CDR1 SGDLS and CDR2 YYNGEE.

This CDR3 reads CASSMVQSVISLRTEAFF. Here the CDR3 DNA reads TGTGCCAGTAGTATGGTTCAGAGCGTCATTTCGCTTAGAACTGAAGCTTTCTTT. This chain links TRBV19 with TRBJ1-1; no firm D call. The CDR3 is made up of 18 amino acids. Trimming removed 3 bases from V and 5 bases from J, with 25 bases in between. Germline CDR1 and CDR2: LNHDA and SQIVND (reference sequence).

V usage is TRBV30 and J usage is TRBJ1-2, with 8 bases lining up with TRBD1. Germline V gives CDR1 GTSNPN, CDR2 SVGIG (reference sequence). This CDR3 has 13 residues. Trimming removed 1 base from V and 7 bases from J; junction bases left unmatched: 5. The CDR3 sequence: CAWSEDRVGGYTF. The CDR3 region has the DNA TGTGCCTGGAGTGAGGACAGGGTGGGTGGCTACACCTTC.

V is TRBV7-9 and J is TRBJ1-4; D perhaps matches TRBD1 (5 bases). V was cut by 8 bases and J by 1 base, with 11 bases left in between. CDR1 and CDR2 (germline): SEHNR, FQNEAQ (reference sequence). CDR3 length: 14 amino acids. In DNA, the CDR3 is TGTGCCAGCGGACTTCAGGGAACTAATGAAAAACTGTTTTTT. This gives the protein CASGLQGTNEKLFF.

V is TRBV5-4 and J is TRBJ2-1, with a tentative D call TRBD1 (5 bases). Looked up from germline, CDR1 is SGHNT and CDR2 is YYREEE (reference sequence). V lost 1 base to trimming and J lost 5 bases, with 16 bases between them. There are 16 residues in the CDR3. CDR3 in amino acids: CASSLSQGLENNEQFF. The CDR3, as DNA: TGTGCCAGCAGCTTGAGCCAGGGCCTAGAAAACAATGAGCAGTTCTTC.

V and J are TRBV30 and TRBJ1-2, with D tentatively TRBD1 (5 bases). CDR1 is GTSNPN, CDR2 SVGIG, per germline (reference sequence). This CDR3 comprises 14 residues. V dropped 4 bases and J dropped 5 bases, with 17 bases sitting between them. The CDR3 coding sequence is TGTGCCTGGAAACCGGGGCCCCTCTTGTATGGCTACACCTTC. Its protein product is CAWKPGPLLYGYTF.

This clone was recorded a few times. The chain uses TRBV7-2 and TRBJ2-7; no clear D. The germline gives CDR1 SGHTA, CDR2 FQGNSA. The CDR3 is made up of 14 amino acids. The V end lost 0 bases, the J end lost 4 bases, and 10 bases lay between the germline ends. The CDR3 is CASSLARLGYEQYF. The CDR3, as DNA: TGTGCCAGCAGCTTAGCCCGTCTCGGATACGAGCAGTACTTC. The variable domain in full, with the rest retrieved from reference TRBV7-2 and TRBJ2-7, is GAGVSQSPSNKVTEKGKDVELRCDPISGHTALYWYRQSLGQGLEFLIYFQGNSAPDKSGLPSDRFSAERTGGSVSTLTIQRTQQEDSAVYLCASSLARLGYEQYFGPGTRLTVT.

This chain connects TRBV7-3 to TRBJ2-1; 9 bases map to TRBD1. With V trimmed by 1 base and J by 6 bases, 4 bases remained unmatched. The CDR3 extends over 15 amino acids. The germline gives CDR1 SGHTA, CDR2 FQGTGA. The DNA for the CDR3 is TGTGCCAGCAGCTTAATGACAGGGGGGTCCAATGAGCAGTTCTTC. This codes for CASSLMTGGSNEQFF.

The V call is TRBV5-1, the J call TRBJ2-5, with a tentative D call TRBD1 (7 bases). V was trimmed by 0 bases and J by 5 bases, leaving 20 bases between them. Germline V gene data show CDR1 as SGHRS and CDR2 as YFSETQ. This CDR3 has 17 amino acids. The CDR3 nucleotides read TGCGCCAGCAGCTTGGAACAGGGGCCCGAAGGGGGGGAGACCCAGTACTTC. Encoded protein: CASSLEQGPEGGETQYF.

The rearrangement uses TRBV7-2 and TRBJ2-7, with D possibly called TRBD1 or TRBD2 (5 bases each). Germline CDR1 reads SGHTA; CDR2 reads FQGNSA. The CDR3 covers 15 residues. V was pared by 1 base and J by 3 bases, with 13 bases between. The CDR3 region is CASSLDPGRGYEQYF. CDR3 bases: TGTGCCAGCAGCTTAGATCCGGGACGAGGCTACGAGCAGTACTTC. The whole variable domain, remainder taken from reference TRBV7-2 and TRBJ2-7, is GAGVSQSPSNKVTEKGKDVELRCDPISGHTALYWYRQSLGQGLEFLIYFQGNSAPDKSGLPSDRFSAERTGGSVSTLTIQRTQQEDSAVYLCASSLDPGRGYEQYFGPGTRLTVT.

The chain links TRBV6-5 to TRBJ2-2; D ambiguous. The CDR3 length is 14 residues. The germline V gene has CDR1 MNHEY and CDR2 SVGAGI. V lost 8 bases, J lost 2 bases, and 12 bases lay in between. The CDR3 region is CASRAYGNTGELFF. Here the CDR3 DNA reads TGTGCCAGCCGGGCATACGGTAACACCGGGGAGCTGTTTTTT.

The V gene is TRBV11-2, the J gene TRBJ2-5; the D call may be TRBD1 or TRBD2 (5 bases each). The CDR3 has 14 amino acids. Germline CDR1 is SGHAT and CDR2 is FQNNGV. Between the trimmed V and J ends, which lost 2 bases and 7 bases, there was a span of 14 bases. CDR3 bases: TGTGCCAGCAGCTTAACGGGACGGCTAGGGACCCAGTACTTC. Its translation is CASSLTGRLGTQYF.

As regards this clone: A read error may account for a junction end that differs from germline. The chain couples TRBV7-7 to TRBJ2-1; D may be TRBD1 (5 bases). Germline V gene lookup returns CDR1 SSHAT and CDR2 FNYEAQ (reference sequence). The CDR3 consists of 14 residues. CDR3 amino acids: CASSLGPRGNEQFF. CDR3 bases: TGTGCTAGCAGCTTGGGGCCTAGGGGCAATGAGCAGTTCTTC.

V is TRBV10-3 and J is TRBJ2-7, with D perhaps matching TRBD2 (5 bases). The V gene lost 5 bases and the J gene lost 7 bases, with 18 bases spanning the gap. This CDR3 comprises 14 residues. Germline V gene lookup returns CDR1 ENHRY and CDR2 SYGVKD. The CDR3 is CAISTSKNSGEQYF. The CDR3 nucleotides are TGTGCCATCAGTACATCGAAAAACTCGGGGGAGCAGTACTTC.

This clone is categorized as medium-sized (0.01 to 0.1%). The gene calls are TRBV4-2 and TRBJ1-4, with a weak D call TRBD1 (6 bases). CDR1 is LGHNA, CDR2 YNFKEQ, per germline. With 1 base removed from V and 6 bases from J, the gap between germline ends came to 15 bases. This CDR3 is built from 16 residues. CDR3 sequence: CASSQGDSGADEKLFF. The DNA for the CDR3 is TGTGCCAGCAGCCAAGGGGACTCAGGGGCAGATGAAAAACTGTTTTTT.

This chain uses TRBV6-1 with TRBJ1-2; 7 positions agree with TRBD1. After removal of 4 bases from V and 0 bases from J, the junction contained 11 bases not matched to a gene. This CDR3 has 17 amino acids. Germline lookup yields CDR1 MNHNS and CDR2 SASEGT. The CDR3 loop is CASSAPTGRRSNYGYTF. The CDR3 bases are TGTGCCAGCAGTGCCCCGACAGGGCGGAGGTCTAACTATGGCTACACCTTC.

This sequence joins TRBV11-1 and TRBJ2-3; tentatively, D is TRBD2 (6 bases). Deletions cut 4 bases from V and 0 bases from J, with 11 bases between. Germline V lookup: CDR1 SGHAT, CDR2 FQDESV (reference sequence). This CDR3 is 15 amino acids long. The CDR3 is CASSWGGVSTDTQYF. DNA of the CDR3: TGTGCCAGCAGCTGGGGCGGGGTCAGCACAGATACGCAGTATTTT.

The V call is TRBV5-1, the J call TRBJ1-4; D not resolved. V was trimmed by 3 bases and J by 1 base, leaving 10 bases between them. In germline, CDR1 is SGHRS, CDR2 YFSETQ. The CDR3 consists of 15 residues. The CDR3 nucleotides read TGCGCCAGCAGCTCCTATTGGGGAACTAATGAAAAACTGTTTTTT. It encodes CASSSYWGTNEKLFF.

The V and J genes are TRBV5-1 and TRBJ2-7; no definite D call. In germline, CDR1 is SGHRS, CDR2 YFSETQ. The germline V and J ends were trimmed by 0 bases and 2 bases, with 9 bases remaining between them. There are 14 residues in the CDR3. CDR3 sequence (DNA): TGCGCCAGCAGCTTGGATACAGCGACCTACGAGCAGTACTTC. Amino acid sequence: CASSLDTATYEQYF.

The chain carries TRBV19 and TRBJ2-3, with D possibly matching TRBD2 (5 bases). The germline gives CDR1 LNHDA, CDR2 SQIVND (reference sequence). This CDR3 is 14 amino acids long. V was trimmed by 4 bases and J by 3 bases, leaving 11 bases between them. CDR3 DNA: TGTGCCAGTAGTAACGGACTGCCTACAGATACGCAGTATTTT. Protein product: CASSNGLPTDTQYF.